Listed here are 7 T cell receptor beta chains from one sample, sequenced in a study of T cell repertoires in aging, cancer and after chemotherapy. Multiplex touch-down PCR with TRB-A/B primers amplified rearranged V-D-J TRB sequences. TCRdb reprocessed the multiplex PCR reads via MiXCR and lists one record per CDR3 protein. This table holds about 9,700 distinct CDR3 sequences, more than 25% found once. TCR beta rearrangements were amplified from peripheral blood genomic DNA. The specimen sequenced was blood. These receptors all come from a human donor in good health.

This clonotype showed up just once. This chain's CDR3 is CASSQLRGGSGANVLTF. CDR3 DNA sequence: TGTGCCAGCAGCCAACTCCGAGGGGGTTCTGGGGCCAACGTCCTGACTTTC. The chain couples TRBV11-3 to TRBJ2-6; maybe TRBD1 (6 bases). Trimming took off 5 bases at V and 1 base at J, with 15 bases between the two ends. This CDR3 is 17 amino acids long. Germline lookup yields CDR1 SGHNT and CDR2 YENEEA.

This clonotype is deemed medium-sized. The chain links TRBV30 to TRBJ2-6; tentatively, D is TRBD1 or TRBD2 (5 bases each). Per the germline V gene, CDR1 is GTSNPN and CDR2 is SVGIG (reference sequence). This CDR3 spans 15 amino acids. V was trimmed by 0 bases and J by 4 bases, leaving 10 bases between them. Written as DNA, the CDR3 is TGTGCCTGGAGTGTATCGGGGCCCGGGGCCAACGTCCTGACTTTC. Amino acid sequence: CAWSVSGPGANVLTF. The full variable domain, in which reference TRBV30 and TRBJ2-6 provide the parts outside the CDR3, is SQTIHQWPATLVQPVGSPLSLECTVEGTSNPNLYWYRQAAGRGLQLLFYSVGIGQISSEVPQNLSASRPQDRQFILSSKKLLLSDSGFYLCAWSVSGPGANVLTFGAGSRLTVL.

This rearrangement joins TRBV12-3 or TRBV12-4 to TRBJ1-4; 8 bases are shared with TRBD1. V shed 6 bases and J 5 bases; nucleotides not matched to a gene: 17. There are 18 residues in the CDR3. This chain's CDR3 is CASRERTGKGEWNEKLFF. In nucleotides, the CDR3 is TGTGCCAGCAGGGAACGGACAGGGAAAGGAGAGTGGAATGAAAAACTGTTTTTT.

CDR3 amino acids: CAWSANGVNTEAFF. CDR3 bases: TGTGCCTGGAGTGCAAATGGGGTGAACACTGAAGCTTTCTTT. The genes are TRBV30 and TRBJ1-1; D ambiguous. CDR1 and CDR2 (germline): GTSNPN, SVGIG (reference sequence). Trimming pared 1 base from V and 0 bases from J, leaving 9 bases between. This CDR3 region has 14 residues.

The chain uses TRBV12-3 or TRBV12-4 and TRBJ1-4; 7 bases map to TRBD1. The CDR3 length is 16 residues. V lost 4 bases and J lost 3; bases outside the gene matches: 8. CDR3 loop: CASSYTPTGSNEKLFF. In DNA form, the CDR3 reads TGTGCCAGCAGTTACACCCCGACAGGGTCTAATGAAAAACTGTTTTTT.

This chain links TRBV19 with TRBJ2-7, with D uncertain. The germline V gene encodes CDR1 LNHDA and CDR2 SQIVND (reference sequence). Deletions cut 0 bases from V and 0 bases from J, with 6 bases between. The CDR3 loop spans 14 amino acids. The CDR3 nucleotides read TGTGCCAGTAGTATAGACCAAAGCTCCTACGAGCAGTACTTC. It is translated as CASSIDQSSYEQYF.

The chain uses TRBV5-6 and TRBJ2-1; 9 bases align to TRBD2. CDR3 length equals 16 residues. Germline V CDR1 and CDR2: SGHDT, YYEEEE. With V trimmed by 2 bases and J by 8 bases, 11 bases remained unmatched. In DNA form, the CDR3 reads TGTGCCAGCAGCTTAGTAGCGGGGGCCGGTTCGTATGAGCAGTTCTTC. As protein: CASSLVAGAGSYEQFF.